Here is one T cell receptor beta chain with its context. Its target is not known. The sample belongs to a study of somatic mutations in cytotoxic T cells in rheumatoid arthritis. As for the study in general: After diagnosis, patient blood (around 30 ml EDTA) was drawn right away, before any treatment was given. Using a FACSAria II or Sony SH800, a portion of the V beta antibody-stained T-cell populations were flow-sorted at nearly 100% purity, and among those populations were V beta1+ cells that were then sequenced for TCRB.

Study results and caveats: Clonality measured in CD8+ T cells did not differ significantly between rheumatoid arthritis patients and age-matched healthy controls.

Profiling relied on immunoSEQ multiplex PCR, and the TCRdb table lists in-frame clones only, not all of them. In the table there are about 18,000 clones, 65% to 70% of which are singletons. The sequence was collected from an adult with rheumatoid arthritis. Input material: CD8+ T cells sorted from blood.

The DNA of the CDR3 is TGTGCCAGCAGCTCCGACAGGGCAACTGGAGATACGCAGTATTTT. Translation gives CASSSDRATGDTQYF. The V gene is TRBV7-9, the J gene TRBJ2-3; 7 nucleotides agree with TRBD1. This CDR3 spans 15 amino acids. The V gene end was trimmed by 4 bases and the J gene end by 5 bases; junction bases not matched to a gene: 9. Per germline, CDR1 SEHNR and CDR2 FQNEAQ (reference sequence).